This T cell receptor beta chain was documented in a study of blood T cell repertoires in COVID-19. Study-level information: Donors in the United States, Italy and Spain gave samples during acute or convalescent COVID-19. Sample material is recorded as cDNA or gDNA derived from T cells, B-cell-depleted T cells, or PBMCs.

Under the authors' procedure: Amplifying reference gene primers gave estimates of nucleated cell counts. The table came from immunoSEQ multiplex PCR; TCRdb's copy has only in-frame clones and leaves some out. V and J calls plus clone size are reproduced from that table; the DNA served to infer D and trimming. The sample yields approximately 230,000 clones, approximately 80% seen once. Looked up from germline, CDR1 is MGHDK and CDR2 is SYGVNS. The CDR3 length is 17 residues. After removal of 4 bases from V and 5 bases from J, the junction contained 13 bases not matched to a gene. The chain recombines TRBV25-1 with TRBJ2-2, with TRBD1 matching 7 bases. The sequence was collected from a woman aged 40 to 50 with active or convalescent COVID-19. The sequencing sample was made of peripheral blood. As DNA, the CDR3 is TGTGCCAGCAGTGCCAAAACAGGGGTTCTTGGGACCGGGGAGCTGTTTTTT. Encoded protein: CASSAKTGVLGTGELFF.